These T cell receptor beta chains were read from a single sample in a study of blood T cells in healthy people across ages. Using its own MiXCR run on the 5' RACE reads, TCRdb lists one record per CDR3 protein. The sample yields 550,000 to 800,000 distinct CDR3 sequences, around 21% seen once. The sequenced sample was blood. The receptors here all came from a man between 65 and 79 years old in good health. Both conserved end residues are part of each CDR3. The D gene is left open where the match is weak. Not every row has a clone size; where given, it reads once, few, many or a size class.

TRBV12-3/TRBV12-4	NA	TRBD2	TRBJ2-5	TGTGCCAGCAGCGCTACTCTAGCGGGCAGGGAGACCCAGTACTTC	CASSATLAGRETQYF
TRBV6-6	NA	TRBD2	TRBJ2-7	TGTGCCAGCAGTTACACACTAGCGGGAGAGTACGAGCAGTACTTC	CASSYTLAGEYEQYF
TRBV6-5	NA	NA	TRBJ2-1	TGTGCCAGCAGTTACTCATGGGGGGGCCCCTACAATGAGCAGTTCTTC	CASSYSWGGPYNEQFF
TRBV14	NA	TRBD1	TRBJ2-7	TGTGCCAGCAGCCAAGATTTTGGGCAGGGGGCCGACGAGCAGTACTTC	CASSQDFGQGADEQYF
TRBV9	NA	NA	TRBJ2-7	TGTGCCAGCAACCCCGGGGGCTCCTACGAGCAGTACTTC	CASNPGGSYEQYF
TRBV7-2	many	TRBD2	TRBJ2-1	TGTGCCAGCAGCTCTAGCGGGAGTAGCCACAATGAGCAGTTCTTC	CASSSSGSSHNEQFF
TRBV7-2	NA	NA	TRBJ2-2	TGTGCCAGCAGCTTTTGTGGCTCCGGGGAGCTGTTTTTT	CASSFCGSGELFF
TRBV10-3	NA	TRBD2	TRBJ2-3	TGTGCCATCAGGGAGGCGGGAGAAGTCGCAGATACGCAGTATTTT	CAIREAGEVADTQYF
TRBV7-2	NA	TRBD2	TRBJ2-5	TGTGCCAGCAGCTCTAGCGGGGGTCCGCAAGAGACCCAGTACTTC	CASSSSGGPQETQYF
TRBV4-3	NA	TRBD2	TRBJ2-3	TGCGCCAGCAGCCAAAACTTCGCGGGAGGACCAGATACGCAGTATTTT	CASSQNFAGGPDTQYF
TRBV7-2	few	TRBD1	TRBJ2-7	TGTGCCAGCAGTTTCGGACAGGGTGGGGTTTACGAGCAGTACTTC	CASSFGQGGVYEQYF
TRBV25-1	few	TRBD1	TRBJ1-4	TGTGCCAGCAGTTCGGCCGGGACAGGGGGTGAAAAACTGTTTTTT	CASSSAGTGGEKLFF
TRBV7-3	many	NA	TRBJ2-5	TGTGCCAGCAGCCCCGGGACCAAAGAGACCCAGTACTTC	CASSPGTKETQYF
TRBV10-2	NA	TRBD2	TRBJ2-7	TGCGCCAGCAGTGACGGGACTAGCGGGAGCCACGAGCAGTACTTC	CASSDGTSGSHEQYF
TRBV6-1	NA	NA	TRBJ2-1	TGTGCCAGCAGTGAAAATAGGGCCGTTGGCTCCTACAATGAGCAGTTCTTC	CASSENRAVGSYNEQFF
TRBV20-1	NA	TRBD1	TRBJ2-7	TGCAGTGCTGGGCGACAGGGCCTCGGCTACGAGCAGTACTTC	CSAGRQGLGYEQYF
TRBV20-1	few	NA	TRBJ2-5	TGCAGTGCTTCACCCGACCGCCAGTCTGGAAAGACCCAGTACTTC	CSASPDRQSGKTQYF
TRBV12-3/TRBV12-4	NA	NA	TRBJ2-7	TGTGCCAGCAGTTTCTCCGGGGCCCGCGCCTACGAGCAGTACTTC	CASSFSGARAYEQYF
TRBV28	few	NA	TRBJ2-5	TGTGCCAGCAGTTTAGGGAGGGGGCAGGTCGAGACCCAGTACTTC	CASSLGRGQVETQYF
TRBV28	many	NA	TRBJ2-1	TGTGCCAGCAGCCCTGAGACCACTTATTACAATGAGCAGTTCTTC	CASSPETTYYNEQFF